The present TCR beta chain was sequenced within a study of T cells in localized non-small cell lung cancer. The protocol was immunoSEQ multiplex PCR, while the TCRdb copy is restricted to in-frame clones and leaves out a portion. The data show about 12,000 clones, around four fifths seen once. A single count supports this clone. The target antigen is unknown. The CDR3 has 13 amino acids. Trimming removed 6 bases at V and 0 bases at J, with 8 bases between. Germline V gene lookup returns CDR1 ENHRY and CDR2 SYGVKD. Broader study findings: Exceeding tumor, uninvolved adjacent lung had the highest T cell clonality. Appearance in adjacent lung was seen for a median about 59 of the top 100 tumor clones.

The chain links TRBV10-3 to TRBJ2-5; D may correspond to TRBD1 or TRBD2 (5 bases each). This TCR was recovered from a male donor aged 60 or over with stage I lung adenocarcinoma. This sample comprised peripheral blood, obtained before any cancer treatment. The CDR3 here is CAIRWDHQETQYF. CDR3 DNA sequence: TGTGCCATCAGATGGGACCACCAAGAGACCCAGTACTTC.